The rows below give T cell receptor beta chains drawn from one sample of a study of Graves' ophthalmopathy and Graves' hyperthyroidism. TCRdb independently ran MiXCR on the multiplex PCR reads; one entry per CDR3 protein. The table has roughly 380,000 distinct CDR3 sequences, over 15% seen once. Material for sequencing was peripheral blood. The source is a woman younger than 30 with stable Graves' hyperthyroidism. Each CDR3 is given with its conserved first and last residue. A D gene is named only where the DNA matches it firmly. A row's size may be missing; if present it is once, few, many or a size class.

D: .
size: many
J: TRBJ1-5
V: TRBV19
CDR3: CASTRFQAYQPQHF
DNA: TGTGCCAGTACCCGTTTTCAGGCTTACCAGCCCCAGCATTTT

D: .
size: many
J: TRBJ2-7
V: TRBV6-5
CDR3: CASSFERGLPYEQYF
DNA: TGTGCCAGCAGTTTCGAGAGAGGGCTCCCCTACGAGCAGTACTTC

D: TRBD2
size: many
J: TRBJ2-5
V: TRBV5-1
CDR3: CASSERTSGEETQYF
DNA: TGCGCCAGCAGCGAAAGGACTAGCGGGGAAGAGACCCAGTACTTC

D: TRBD1
size: .
J: TRBJ1-2
V: TRBV19
CDR3: CASSIYTGDYGYTF
DNA: TGTGCCAGTAGTATTTATACAGGGGACTATGGCTACACCTTC

D: TRBD2
size: many
J: TRBJ2-5
V: TRBV20-1
CDR3: CSARDGRGGETQYF
DNA: TGCAGTGCTAGAGATGGGCGGGGGGGCGAGACCCAGTACTTC

D: .
size: many
J: TRBJ2-2
V: TRBV29-1
CDR3: CSVTSFPGPNTGELFF
DNA: TGCAGCGTAACCTCCTTTCCCGGGCCAAACACCGGGGAGCTGTTTTTT

D: TRBD1
size: many
J: TRBJ1-1
V: TRBV5-1
CDR3: CASSLGTGVAFF
DNA: TGCGCCAGCAGCTTAGGTACAGGGGTAGCTTTCTTT

D: .
size: many
J: TRBJ1-3
V: TRBV9
CDR3: CASSGGRSSGNTIYF
DNA: TGTGCCAGCAGCGGGGGACGGTCCTCTGGAAACACCATATATTTT

D: .
size: .
J: TRBJ2-7
V: TRBV11-3
CDR3: CASSFGPPADEQYF
DNA: TGTGCCAGCAGCTTCGGACCGCCCGCTGACGAGCAGTACTTC

D: .
size: many
J: TRBJ1-1
V: TRBV12-3/TRBV12-4
CDR3: CASRTPRAGTEAFF
DNA: TGTGCCAGCAGGACTCCCAGAGCGGGCACTGAAGCTTTCTTT

D: .
size: many
J: TRBJ1-5
V: TRBV15
CDR3: CATSRVGFDSNQPQHF
DNA: TGTGCCACCAGCAGAGTTGGGTTTGATAGCAATCAGCCCCAGCATTTT